This TCR beta chain is drawn from a study of T cell repertoires in cytomegalovirus infection. Study information: CMV infection and matching HLA type were both indicated by public TCR beta signatures.

TCRdb ran MiXCR on the reads and lists one entry per CDR3 protein. The sample contains roughly 190,000 distinct CDR3 sequences, about a tenth of which appear only once. Remarks on this clonotype: Its antigen is as yet unknown.

With V trimmed by 4 bases and J by 7 bases, 8 bases remained unmatched. Germline V lookup: CDR1 MNHEY, CDR2 SMNVEV (reference sequence). The CDR3 runs to 15 residues. General study findings and limits: HLA-C-restricted, CMV-specific TCR beta clonotypes were dominant ex vivo.

The clonotype comes from a human donor in good health (CMV status not recorded). Some clones in this sample may be carry-over from other donors' samples. The chain recombines TRBV27 with TRBJ2-4, with TRBD1 matching over 9 bases. Sequences were obtained from PBMCs. CDR3 DNA sequence: TGTGCCAGCAGTTCCCTCGGGACAGGGTACAACATTCAGTACTTC. This encodes CASSSLGTGYNIQYF.